The 13 T cell receptor beta chains listed next were all sequenced from one sample in a study of T cell repertoires in cytomegalovirus infection. TCRdb fed the reads into MiXCR, producing one record per CDR3 protein. The sample comprises some 940,000 distinct CDR3 sequences, around 30% of which are singletons, and more than 13% rests with the top ten. Their antigen targets remain unknown. The source material was cultured CD8+ T cells from PBMCs, sampled from culture after CMV antigen stimulation. The source is a human donor in good health (CMV status not recorded). Some clones in this sample may be carry-over from other donors' samples.

This clonotype was picked up a small number of times. The rearrangement links TRBV7-2 to TRBJ2-7; maybe TRBD2 (6 bases). Trimming left V 1 base short and J 5 bases short, with 15 bases between. The CDR3 extends over 15 amino acids. CDR1 and CDR2 (germline): SGHTA, FQGNSA. In DNA form, the CDR3 reads TGTGCCAGCAGCTTAGAGGCGGGGTATCCAGACGAGCAGTACGTC. Protein product: CASSLEAGYPDEQYV.

Turning to this clonotype: A read error may explain this, as a much larger clone is one base away. V is TRBV6-5 and J is TRBJ2-7; TRBD1 agrees at 8 bases. In germline, CDR1 is MNHEY, CDR2 SVGAGI. CDR3 length: 14 residues. Trimming cost V 8 bases and J 1 base; bases outside gene matches: 7. The CDR3 region is CASGFRGQSYEQYF. CDR3 bases: TGTGCCAGCGGTTTCAGGGGGCAGTCCTACGAGCAGTACTTC.

The V gene is TRBV19, the J gene TRBJ1-5, with D uncertain. The CDR3 has 16 residues. Germline V lookup: CDR1 LNHDA, CDR2 SQIVND (reference sequence). The V end was cut by 1 base, the J end by 3 bases, with 13 bases between. The CDR3 loop is CASSIGGISDNQPQHF. DNA for the CDR3: TGTGCCAGTAGTATAGGTGGTATCAGCGACAATCAGCCCCAGCATTTT. The full variable domain, in which reference TRBV19 and TRBJ1-5 provide the parts outside the CDR3, is DGGITQSPKYLFRKEGQNVTLSCEQNLNHDAMYWYRQDPGQGLRLIYYSQIVNDFQKGDIAEGYSVSREKKESFPLTVTSAQKNPTAFYLCASSIGGISDNQPQHFGDGTRLSIL.

This clonotype was observed a few times. The rearrangement links TRBV2 to TRBJ2-3; 8 bases are a match to TRBD2. Looked up from germline, CDR1 is SNHLY and CDR2 is FYNNEI. This CDR3 contains 15 residues. V shed 11 bases and J 2 bases; nucleotides not matched to a gene: 12. The CDR3 here is CAGGGTSGLTDTQYF. CDR3 DNA: TGTGCCGGGGGAGGGACTAGTGGCCTCACAGATACGCAGTATTTT.

This chain uses TRBV27 with TRBJ2-3, with D perhaps TRBD2 (5 bases). Germline CDR1 reads MNHEY; CDR2 reads SMNVEV (reference sequence). CDR3 length: 16 residues. Trimming shortened V by 2 bases and J by 4 bases, and 16 bases separated the two germline ends. CDR3 amino acids: CASSLQTITASDTQYF. In DNA, the CDR3 is TGTGCCAGCAGTTTACAGACTATAACCGCCTCAGATACGCAGTATTTT.

This clonotype has only a few counts. The gene calls are TRBV2 and TRBJ1-5, with D hard to call. The V and J ends lost 6 bases and 4 bases respectively, with 13 bases between them. The CDR3 is made up of 14 amino acids. The germline V gene encodes CDR1 SNHLY and CDR2 FYNNEI. The CDR3 sequence: CASSPRLGNQPQHF. As DNA, the CDR3 is TGTGCCAGCAGCCCCAGACTCGGAAATCAGCCCCAGCATTTT.

There are a few counts of this clonotype. V gene TRBV6-5 combines with J gene TRBJ2-1, with D hard to call. The length of the CDR3 is 12 residues. Germline CDR1 is MNHEY and CDR2 is SVGAGI. V was trimmed by 7 bases and J by 6 bases, leaving 10 bases between them. The chain's CDR3 is CASIGYPNEQFF. CDR3 bases: TGTGCCAGCATCGGGTATCCCAATGAGCAGTTCTTC.

The table lists this clonotype with many counts. The rearrangement uses TRBV6-5 and TRBJ2-5; D is ambiguous. Germline assignment: CDR1 MNHEY and CDR2 SVGAGI. The CDR3 spans 15 residues. The V gene lost 0 bases and the J gene lost 2 bases, with 10 bases spanning the gap. CDR3 in amino acids: CASSYSAAAQETQYF. The CDR3 DNA is TGTGCCAGCAGTTACTCGGCGGCAGCTCAAGAGACCCAGTACTTC.

The gene calls are TRBV7-9 and TRBJ1-1; tentatively, D is TRBD1 (5 bases). Germline CDR1 reads SEHNR; CDR2 reads FQNEAQ (reference sequence). The germline V and J ends were trimmed by 5 bases and 3 bases, with 13 bases remaining between them. The CDR3 contains 14 residues. The CDR3, as DNA: TGTGCCAGCAGCCGTTTGGGGGTAGACACTGAAGCTTTCTTT. Its protein product is CASSRLGVDTEAFF.

The V gene is TRBV10-3, the J gene TRBJ2-5, with D maybe TRBD2 (6 bases). The germline V and J ends were trimmed by 6 bases and 2 bases, with 16 bases remaining between them. From germline, CDR1 is ENHRY and CDR2 SYGVKD. The CDR3 has 15 amino acids. The CDR3 loop is CAIRGAGGEQETQYF. The CDR3 DNA follows: TGTGCCATCAGGGGAGCGGGTGGAGAGCAAGAGACCCAGTACTTC.

The J gene is TRBJ2-3, the V gene TRBV3-1; unclear D gene. The V end lost 0 bases, the J end lost 4 bases, and 11 bases lay between the germline ends. Germline V CDR1 and CDR2: LGHDT, YNNKEL (reference sequence). The CDR3 extends over 15 amino acids. CDR3 protein: CASSQESVQSDTQYF. CDR3 DNA: TGTGCCAGCAGCCAAGAAAGCGTGCAGTCAGATACGCAGTATTTT.

This sequence joins TRBV5-8 and TRBJ1-2, with 8 nucleotides matching TRBD1. V lost 4 bases to trimming and J lost 0 bases; unmatched junction nucleotides: 11. CDR1 is SGHTS and CDR2 is YDEGEE in the germline V gene. The CDR3 has 17 amino acids. The CDR3 loop is CASSLRQGALPNYGYTF. In DNA form, the CDR3 reads TGTGCCAGCAGCCTACGTCAGGGGGCCCTCCCTAACTATGGCTACACCTTC. Filled out from reference TRBV5-8 and TRBJ1-2, the complete variable domain reads EAGVTQSPTHLIKTRGQQATLRCSPISGHTSVYWYQQALGLGLQFLLWYDEGEERNRGNFPPRFSGRQFPNYSSELNVNALELEDSALYLCASSLRQGALPNYGYTFGSGTRLTVV.

The rearrangement joins TRBV6-8 to TRBJ1-2; D remains unclear. This CDR3 is built from 15 residues. V was clipped by 0 bases and J by 8 bases, with 16 bases between them. Per the germline V gene, CDR1 is MNHGY and CDR2 is SAAAGT. For the CDR3, the DNA is TGTGCCAGCAGTTACTCGTTTGCTGGGATTGGCGGCTACACCTTC. It encodes CASSYSFAGIGGYTF.